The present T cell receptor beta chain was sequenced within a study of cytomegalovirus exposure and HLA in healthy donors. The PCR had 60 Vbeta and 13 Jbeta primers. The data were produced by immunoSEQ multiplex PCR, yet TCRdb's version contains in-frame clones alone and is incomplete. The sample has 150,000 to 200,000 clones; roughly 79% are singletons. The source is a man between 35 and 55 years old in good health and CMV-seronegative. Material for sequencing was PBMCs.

The CDR3 protein is CASSYGGAANTGELFF. In DNA, the CDR3 is TGTGCCAGCAGTTATGGCGGGGCCGCGAACACCGGGGAGCTGTTTTTT. The rearrangement uses TRBV6-6 and TRBJ2-2; tentative D call: TRBD2 (6 bases). Germline V lookup: CDR1 MNHNY, CDR2 SVGAGI (reference sequence). V dropped 3 bases and J dropped 0 bases, with 11 bases sitting between them. This CDR3 region has 16 residues.